Presented here are 5 T cell receptor beta chains from one specimen sequenced in a study of human T cells and chemical hapten exposure. This sample's time point: patch test 1, 2 weeks after DPC sensitization. Specified treatment: therapeutic diphenylcyclopropenone sensitization with weekly scalp DPC. TCRdb used MiXCR to reprocess the RACE reads, holding one entry per CDR3 protein. Of about 360,000 distinct CDR3 sequences in the sample, 4% to 5.5% were seen once. Sequences were derived from whole blood, sampled in connection with sensitization to the hapten diphenylcyclopropenone (DPC). The receptors derive from a woman aged 45 to 65 with alopecia areata. Some clones in this sample may be carry-over from other donors' samples.

This clonotype was recorded a few times. J is TRBJ1-2 and V is TRBV2; 9 bases fit TRBD1. Germline V gives CDR1 SNHLY, CDR2 FYNNEI. The CDR3 is made up of 13 amino acids. V shed 11 bases, J shed 3 bases, and the junction held 7 bases outside the gene matches. This chain's CDR3 is CAGRDRADYGYTF. The DNA for the CDR3 is TGTGCCGGCCGGGACAGGGCGGACTATGGCTACACCTTC.

This clonotype was observed a handful of times. This rearrangement joins TRBV29-1 to TRBJ2-1; D remains unclear. Per germline, CDR1 SQVTM and CDR2 ANQGSEA. The length of the CDR3 is 12 residues. Between the trimmed V and J ends, which lost 2 bases and 6 bases, there was a span of 8 bases. CDR3: CSVEIISNEQFF. The CDR3 coding sequence is TGCAGCGTTGAAATAATAAGCAATGAGCAGTTCTTC.

In its sample, this clonotype was seen many times. The chain combines TRBV20-1 with TRBJ2-3; no firm D call. Germline-derived CDR1 and CDR2 are DFQATT and SNEGSKA (reference sequence). CDR3 length equals 13 residues. With 0 bases removed from V and 1 base from J, the gap between germline ends came to 5 bases. CDR3 sequence reads: CSAREQRTDTQYF. Here the CDR3 DNA reads TGCAGTGCTAGAGAACAACGCACAGATACGCAGTATTTT.

There are a few counts of this clonotype. This chain joins TRBV21-1 and TRBJ2-3; TRBD2 is the table's D call, not checked against the DNA. TRBV21-1 is recorded as a pseudogene. The CDR3 spans 17 residues. The CDR3 nucleotides are TGTGCCAGCAGCAAAAGCGGGACGGTCGCTAGCACAGATACGCAGTATTTT. It codes for CASSKSGTVASTDTQYF.

This clonotype was recorded many times. This chain links TRBV29-1 with TRBJ2-3; D is unresolved. CDR1 and CDR2 from the germline V gene are SQVTM and ANQGSEA. CDR3 length: 11 amino acids. The V end lost 5 bases, the J end lost 0 bases, and 3 bases lay between the germline ends. The CDR3 loop reads CSVSSTDTQYF. CDR3 DNA: TGCAGCGTTAGTAGCACAGATACGCAGTATTTT.